Below are 11 T cell receptor beta chains sequenced from a single sample in a study of T cell responses to AZD1222 COVID-19 vaccine. Clones were read by immunoSEQ multiplex PCR, and TCRdb kept only the in-frame ones, dropping some. The sample has around 140,000 clones, about 90% seen once. Sequenced here: peripheral blood, sampled 28 days after the second dose of the MenACWY control vaccine. The receptors shown here come from an adult who received the MenACWY meningococcal vaccine as a control.

The chain carries TRBV6-6 and TRBJ1-6; TRBD1 agrees at 8 bases. Germline V gene data show CDR1 as MNHNY and CDR2 as SVGAGI (reference sequence). The length of the CDR3 is 16 residues. J lost 2 bases, V lost 6 bases, and 6 bases had no gene match. CDR3 DNA sequence: TGTGCCAGCAGCAAGGGACAGGAAACCTATAATTCACCCCTCCACTTT. Protein: CASSKGQETYNSPLHF.

This chain links TRBV12-3 or TRBV12-4 with TRBJ2-7, with D uncertain. The CDR3 length is 11 residues. V gave up 6 bases and J gave up 7 bases, with 10 bases separating them. The chain's CDR3 is CASSLSTEQYF. The CDR3 coding sequence is TGTGCCAGCAGCCTTTCTACGGAGCAGTACTTC.

This chain joins TRBV11-3 and TRBJ2-1; D may be TRBD1 (6 bases). The CDR3 length is 12 residues. Trimming stripped 3 bases from V and 8 bases from J, with 8 bases between. Germline-derived CDR1 and CDR2 are SGHNT and YENEEA. The CDR3 region has the DNA TGTGCCAGCAGCTTTAACAGGGATGAGCAGTTCTTC. Translating it yields CASSFNRDEQFF.

The CDR3 sequence: CASSYRVSQPQHF. In DNA, the CDR3 is TGTGCCAGCAGTTACAGAGTTAGTCAGCCCCAGCATTTT. The genes are TRBV27 and TRBJ1-5; D unresolved. Trimming removed 4 bases at V and 6 bases at J, with 10 bases between. The germline CDR1 and CDR2 sequences are MNHEY and SMNVEV (reference sequence). The CDR3 runs 13 residues.

The chain couples TRBV2 to TRBJ1-1; 8 bases agree with TRBD1. The CDR3 covers 14 residues. With 2 bases clipped from V and 10 bases from J, the junction kept 9 bases outside the gene matches. The germline V gene has CDR1 SNHLY and CDR2 FYNNEI. The CDR3 nucleotides read TGTGCCAGCAGTGAATCCAGGACAGGGTCTTTAGCTTTCTTT. It yields the protein CASSESRTGSLAFF.

V and J are TRBV19 and TRBJ2-5; no reliable D call. V lost 2 bases to trimming and J lost 5 bases, with 9 bases between them. The CDR3 is 13 amino acids. The germline CDR1 and CDR2 sequences are LNHDA and SQIVND (reference sequence). CDR3 protein: CASSISGTETQYF. CDR3 bases: TGTGCCAGTAGTATATCGGGTACCGAGACCCAGTACTTC.

The chain is built from TRBV12-3 or TRBV12-4 and TRBJ2-3, with D maybe TRBD1 (5 bases). Trimming shortened V by 5 bases and J by 2 bases, and 8 bases separated the two germline ends. The CDR3 has 13 residues. CDR3 amino acids: CASSDSYTDTQYF. The CDR3 nucleotides are TGTGCCAGCAGTGACAGCTACACAGATACGCAGTATTTT.

The chain recombines TRBV19 with TRBJ1-5; D might be TRBD1 (5 bases). This CDR3 spans 14 amino acids. Per the germline V gene, CDR1 is LNHDA and CDR2 is SQIVND (reference sequence). The V end lost 1 base, the J end lost 7 bases, and 11 bases lay between the germline ends. CDR3 protein: CASSIGQGRQPQHF. In DNA form, the CDR3 reads TGTGCCAGTAGTATAGGTCAGGGCAGACAGCCCCAGCATTTT.

Here the CDR3 reads CASSFGGEGQPQHF. The CDR3 DNA follows: TGTGCCAGCAGTTTTGGGGGGGAGGGGCAGCCCCAGCATTTT. The V and J genes are TRBV28 and TRBJ1-5; D is perhaps TRBD1 (5 bases). The CDR3 spans 14 residues. The ends were cut back, 3 bases at V and 7 bases at J, with 13 bases in the middle. CDR1 MDHEN and CDR2 SYDVKM come from the germline V gene.

The chain carries TRBV19 and TRBJ1-2; D may be TRBD1 (6 bases). Per the germline V gene, CDR1 is LNHDA and CDR2 is SQIVND (reference sequence). V gave up 4 bases and J gave up 4 bases, with 16 bases separating them. This CDR3 comprises 15 residues. For the CDR3, the DNA is TGTGCCAGTAGTACCCCCAACAGGGCGGGCTATGGCTACACCTTC. This translates into CASSTPNRAGYGYTF.

The chain carries TRBV28 and TRBJ2-7, with D perhaps matching TRBD1 (6 bases). The CDR3 length is 14 residues. Germline CDR1 MDHEN, CDR2 SYDVKM. The germline V and J ends were trimmed by 1 base and 6 bases, with 13 bases remaining between them. CDR3 coding DNA: TGTGCCAGCAGTTTATCAGGGACAATCTCCGAGCAGTACTTC. The encoded protein is CASSLSGTISEQYF.